This TCR beta chain was observed in a study of blood T cell repertoires in COVID-19. Looking at the study overall: There were acute and convalescent COVID-19 samples, and they came from the United States, Italy and Spain. PBMCs, B-cell-depleted T cells, or T cells were the source of the cDNA or gDNA that made up the material.

The V end lost 4 bases, the J end lost 7 bases, and 11 bases lay between the germline ends. This CDR3 is built from 13 residues. Germline CDR1 is LNHDA and CDR2 is SQIVND (reference sequence). Study processing details: Reference gene primer amplification in the assay estimated nucleated cell counts. Only in-frame clones appear in the TCRdb table, and some are missing; sequencing was by immunoSEQ multiplex PCR. V and J calls and clone size are copied from that table; D and trimming were computed from the DNA. The data show some 230,000 clones, more than 65% seen once. Sequencing was done on a sample of peripheral blood. The sequence came from a woman in her sixties or seventies with acute or convalescent COVID-19. The rearrangement uses TRBV19 and TRBJ1-5, with D unresolved. CDR3 bases: TGTGCCAGTAGTACCGGGGTAAGGCAGCCCCAGCATTTT. This codes for CASSTGVRQPQHF. Full variable domain (outside the CDR3, taken from reference TRBV19 and TRBJ1-5): DGGITQSPKYLFRKEGQNVTLSCEQNLNHDAMYWYRQDPGQGLRLIYYSQIVNDFQKGDIAEGYSVSREKKESFPLTVTSAQKNPTAFYLCASSTGVRQPQHFGDGTRLSIL.